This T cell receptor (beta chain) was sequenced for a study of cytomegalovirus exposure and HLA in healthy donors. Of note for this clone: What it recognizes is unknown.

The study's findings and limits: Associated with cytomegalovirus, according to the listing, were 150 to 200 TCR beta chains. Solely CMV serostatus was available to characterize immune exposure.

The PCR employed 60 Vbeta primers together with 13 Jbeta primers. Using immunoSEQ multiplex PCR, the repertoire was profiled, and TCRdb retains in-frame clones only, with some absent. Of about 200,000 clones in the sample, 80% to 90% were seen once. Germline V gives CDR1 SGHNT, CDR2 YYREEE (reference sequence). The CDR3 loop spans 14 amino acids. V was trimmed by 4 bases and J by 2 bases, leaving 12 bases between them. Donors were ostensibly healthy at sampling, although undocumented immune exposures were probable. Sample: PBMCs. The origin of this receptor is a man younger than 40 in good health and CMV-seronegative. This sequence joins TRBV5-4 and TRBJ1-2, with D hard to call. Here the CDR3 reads CASSPGGINYGYTF. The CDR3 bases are TGTGCCAGCAGCCCAGGAGGGATCAACTATGGCTACACCTTC.